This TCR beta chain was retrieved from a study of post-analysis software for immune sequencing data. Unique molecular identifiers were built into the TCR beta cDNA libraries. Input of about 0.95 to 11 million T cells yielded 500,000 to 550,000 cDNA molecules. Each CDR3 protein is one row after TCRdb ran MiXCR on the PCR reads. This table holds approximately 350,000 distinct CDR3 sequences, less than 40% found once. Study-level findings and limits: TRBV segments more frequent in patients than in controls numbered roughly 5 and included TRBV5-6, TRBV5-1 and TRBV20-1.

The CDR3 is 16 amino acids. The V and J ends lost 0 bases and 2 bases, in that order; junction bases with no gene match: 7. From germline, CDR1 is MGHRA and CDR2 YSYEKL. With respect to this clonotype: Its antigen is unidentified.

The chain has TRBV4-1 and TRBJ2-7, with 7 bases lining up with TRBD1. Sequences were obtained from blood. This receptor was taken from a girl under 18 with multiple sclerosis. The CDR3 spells CASSQENPGQTYEQYF. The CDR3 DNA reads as TGCGCCAGCAGCCAAGAAAATCCGGGACAGACCTACGAGCAGTACTTC.